Here is one T cell receptor beta chain with its context. Its antigen is unknown. The CDR3 has 13 amino acids. J was trimmed by 6 bases and V by 7 bases; bases with no gene match: 6. Germline V lookup: CDR1 MNHEY, CDR2 SVGAGI. This sample was included in a study of T cell responses to AZD1222 COVID-19 vaccine. The protocol was immunoSEQ multiplex PCR, while the TCRdb copy is restricted to in-frame clones and leaves out a portion. The data show 120,000 to 150,000 clones, about 82% seen once. General study points: Most donors were white British, females outnumbered males, and clonal diversity was possibly underestimated. Sampled repertoires all dated from after the peak T cell response. Recipients of two AZD1222 doses showed rising Spike-specific TCR breadth and depth.

Sequenced material: peripheral blood, taken 28 days after the second AZD1222 dose. The V gene is TRBV6-5, the J gene TRBJ2-1; 7 bases are a match to TRBD1. This sequence originates from an adult who received the AZD1222 COVID-19 vaccine. This CDR3 reads CASTGTVTNEQFF. The CDR3 DNA is TGTGCCAGCACCGGGACAGTGACCAATGAGCAGTTCTTC.